A single sample gave rise to the 23 T cell receptor beta chains below, sequenced in a study of shared clonotypes between healthy human individuals. Produced via immunoSEQ multiplex PCR; TCRdb's table is partial and in-frame only. Of more than 2,000,000 clones in the sample, about 92% were seen once. Source material: naive CD4+ T cells from PBMCs. The sample's subset: CD45RA+ positively selected. Receptors were obtained from a man aged 18 to 29 in good health. Some clones in this sample may be carry-over from other donors' samples.

The sample holds a few counts of this clone. V gene TRBV27 combines with J gene TRBJ1-1; D is uncertain. The CDR3 has 12 residues. Trimming took 3 bases from V and 4 from J, leaving 6 bases between them. Per the germline V gene, CDR1 is MNHEY and CDR2 is SMNVEV (reference sequence). In DNA, the CDR3 is TGTGCCAGCAGTTTTTTGGGCACTGAAGCTTTCTTT. Translating it yields CASSFLGTEAFF.

There are a few counts of this clone. The rearrangement uses TRBV19 and TRBJ1-1; D remains unclear. Trimming removed 8 bases at V and 12 bases at J, with 10 bases between. The CDR3 has 9 amino acids. The germline CDR1 and CDR2 sequences are LNHDA and SQIVND (reference sequence). CDR3 DNA sequence: TGTGCCAGTGGCTGGAGTACTTTCTTT. It encodes CASGWSTFF.

The genes are TRBV28 and TRBJ1-4, with D uncertain. The V end lost 3 bases, the J end lost 6 bases, and 11 bases lay between the germline ends. This CDR3 has 14 amino acids. Germline values: CDR1 MDHEN, CDR2 SYDVKM. CDR3 DNA sequence: TGTGCCAGCAGTTTTTACAGTGGGGATGAAAAACTGTTTTTT. Translation: CASSFYSGDEKLFF.

The CDR3 loop is CAITNGPASSYEQYF. The CDR3 nucleotides read TGTGCCATCACCAATGGGCCAGCGAGCTCCTACGAGCAGTACTTC. The V gene is TRBV10-3, the J gene TRBJ2-7; D remains unclear. The ends were cut back, 7 bases at V and 0 bases at J, with 16 bases in the middle. The CDR3 runs 15 residues. Per germline, CDR1 ENHRY and CDR2 SYGVKD.

J is TRBJ1-3 and V is TRBV28; D is undetermined. There are 16 residues in the CDR3. Germline V gene sequence: CDR1 MDHEN, CDR2 SYDVKM. V gave up 3 bases and J gave up 0 bases, with 12 bases separating them. The CDR3 DNA sequence: TGTGCCAGCAGTTTTCTGGTGAGCGACTCTGGAAACACCATATATTTT. This codes for CASSFLVSDSGNTIYF.

The chain carries TRBV6-1 and TRBJ2-6; the match to TRBD1 covers 8 bases. The CDR3 consists of 20 residues. Germline loops: CDR1 MNHNS, CDR2 SASEGT. Germline trimming cut 3 bases from V and 6 bases from J; bases unmatched to any gene: 19. This CDR3 reads CASSDMPQSQGAAEANVLTF. The CDR3 DNA follows: TGTGCCAGCAGTGATATGCCCCAGAGTCAGGGGGCGGCTGAGGCCAACGTCCTGACTTTC.

This clone appeared a few times. In DNA form, the CDR3 reads TGTGCCAGCTCCCGGGACGGAATCTACGAGCAGTACTTC. It yields the protein CASSRDGIYEQYF. The chain combines TRBV9 with TRBJ2-7, with D perhaps given as TRBD1 or TRBD2 (5 bases each). Per germline, CDR1 SGDLS and CDR2 YYNGEE. CDR3 length: 13 residues. With 7 bases removed from V and 3 bases from J, the gap between germline ends came to 14 bases.

This chain links TRBV29-1 with TRBJ1-4; D not certain. Trimming took off 4 bases at V and 0 bases at J, with 9 bases between the two ends. Germline CDR1 reads SQVTM; CDR2 reads ANQGSEA. The length of the CDR3 is 14 residues. CDR3 sequence (DNA): TGCAGCGTTGCCGGCGGGGCAACTAATGAAAAACTGTTTTTT. This codes for CSVAGGATNEKLFF.

Details on this clone: Additional DNA sequences in this sample encode the identical CDR3. The chain recombines TRBV28 with TRBJ1-5, with 8 positions matching TRBD1. There are 16 residues in the CDR3. V lost 3 bases and J lost 2; bases outside the gene matches: 6. Per the germline V gene, CDR1 is MDHEN and CDR2 is SYDVKM. CDR3 amino acids: CASSFFQGQGNQPQHF. DNA for the CDR3: TGTGCCAGCAGTTTTTTCCAGGGACAGGGCAATCAGCCCCAGCATTTT. Based on the CDR3 plus reference TRBV28 and TRBJ1-5, the full variable domain is DVKVTQSSRYLVKRTGEKVFLECVQDMDHENMFWYRQDPGLGLRLIYFSYDVKMKEKGDIPEGYSVSREKKERFSLILESASTNQTSMYLCASSFFQGQGNQPQHFGDGTRLSIL.

This rearrangement joins TRBV7-8 to TRBJ1-5, with TRBD1 as a possible D gene (6 bases). The CDR3 totals 13 residues. V lost 3 bases to trimming and J lost 12 bases, with 15 bases between them. The germline CDR1 and CDR2 sequences are SGHVS and FQNEAQ. CDR3 nucleotide sequence: TGTGCCAGCAGCTTGGAAGGGGGGCGCAGCCAGCATTTT. Translation gives CASSLEGGRSQHF.

The chain employs TRBV29-1 and TRBJ2-7; perhaps D is TRBD1 or TRBD2 (6 bases each). With 7 bases removed from V and 0 bases from J, the gap between germline ends came to 22 bases. Germline CDR1 is SQVTM and CDR2 is ANQGSEA. This CDR3 contains 16 residues. For the CDR3, the DNA is TGCAGCGCCTCCCGGGCGGGGACACCCAGCTCCTACGAGCAGTACTTC. Translated: CSASRAGTPSSYEQYF.

The chain recombines TRBV28 with TRBJ1-2; 9 bases match TRBD1. V shed 6 bases and J 2 bases; nucleotides not matched to a gene: 7. Germline V CDR1 and CDR2: MDHEN, SYDVKM. The CDR3 contains 15 residues. The CDR3 bases are TGTGCCAGCAGCCTCGTGGGGACAGGGAACTATGGCTACACCTTC. Residues: CASSLVGTGNYGYTF.

The rearrangement joins TRBV7-3 to TRBJ2-1; 7 positions match TRBD2. This CDR3 spans 17 amino acids. The V gene end was trimmed by 3 bases and the J gene end by 5 bases; junction bases not matched to a gene: 13. Germline V CDR1 and CDR2: SGHTA, FQGTGA. The CDR3 DNA reads TGTGCCAGCAGCTTGACTAGCACCCCTCTCCTAGACAATGAGCAGTTCTTC. Translating it yields CASSLTSTPLLDNEQFF.

The gene calls are TRBV7-3 and TRBJ2-5; TRBD2 is a possible D gene (5 bases). Per the germline V gene, CDR1 is SGHTA and CDR2 is FQGTGA. The CDR3 has 14 residues. V gave up 2 bases and J gave up 4 bases, with 11 bases separating them. This chain's CDR3 is CASSLSHRGETQYF. Written as DNA, the CDR3 is TGTGCCAGCAGCTTATCGCACCGGGGAGAGACCCAGTACTTC.

V is TRBV9 and J is TRBJ2-3; 8 bases match TRBD2. This CDR3 comprises 11 residues. Germline-derived CDR1 and CDR2 are SGDLS and YYNGEE. V lost 3 bases, J lost 11 bases, and 2 bases stayed unmatched. CDR3 DNA: TGTGCCAGCAGCGGGCGGGAGGAGCAGTATTTT. It is translated as CASSGREEQYF.

The chain employs TRBV28 and TRBJ2-7, with 8 bases aligning to TRBD1. This CDR3 is built from 20 residues. From germline, CDR1 is MDHEN and CDR2 SYDVKM. The junction had 25 bases not matched to a gene; V was cut back by 6 bases and J by 3 bases. The DNA of the CDR3 is TGTGCCAGCAGCCCCGGGACAGGAGGCGATGGCCGCTGGCGACTCTACGAGCAGTACTTC. This gives the protein CASSPGTGGDGRWRLYEQYF. The whole variable domain, remainder taken from reference TRBV28 and TRBJ2-7, is DVKVTQSSRYLVKRTGEKVFLECVQDMDHENMFWYRQDPGLGLRLIYFSYDVKMKEKGDIPEGYSVSREKKERFSLILESASTNQTSMYLCASSPGTGGDGRWRLYEQYFGPGTRLTVT.

The V gene is TRBV5-1, the J gene TRBJ2-7; the D call may be TRBD1 or TRBD2 (5 bases each). V lost 0 bases to trimming and J lost 1 base, with 14 bases between them. CDR3 size: 16 residues. Per germline, CDR1 SGHRS and CDR2 YFSETQ. CDR3 nucleotides: TGCGCCAGCAGCTTGGGGTCCTCGGGACCTTCCTACGAGCAGTACTTC. Its protein is CASSLGSSGPSYEQYF.

The V and J genes are TRBV19 and TRBJ2-5; TRBD2 matches at 9 bases. V was clipped by 4 bases and J by 4 bases; unmatched bases: 7. CDR1 LNHDA and CDR2 SQIVND come from the germline V gene (reference sequence). CDR3 length equals 15 residues. The CDR3 DNA reads as TGTGCCAGTAGTACCGGGACTAGCAACCCAGAGACCCAGTACTTC. It is translated as CASSTGTSNPETQYF.

This chain joins TRBV25-1 and TRBJ2-3; TRBD1 is a possible D gene (6 bases). The CDR3 loop spans 13 amino acids. CDR1 and CDR2 (germline): MGHDK, SYGVNS. The ends were cut back, 0 bases at V and 6 bases at J, with 7 bases in the middle. Here the CDR3 reads CASSEYTGDTQYF. DNA of the CDR3: TGTGCCAGCAGTGAATATACAGGGGATACGCAGTATTTT.

V is TRBV5-4 and J is TRBJ2-2; the D gene is possibly TRBD1 (5 bases). Trimming took off 0 bases at V and 10 bases at J, with 19 bases between the two ends. CDR1 SGHNT and CDR2 YYREEE come from the germline V gene (reference sequence). The CDR3 sequence is 16 residues long. The CDR3 loop is CASSLGGYNQLEELFF. As DNA, the CDR3 is TGTGCCAGCAGCTTGGGGGGCTACAACCAATTAGAGGAGCTGTTTTTT.

Notes on this clone: The same CDR3 can be traced to other DNA sequences in this sample. The CDR3 protein is CASSLEGRGTEAFF. The CDR3 DNA reads as TGTGCCAGCAGCTTAGAGGGGCGCGGCACTGAAGCTTTCTTT. The rearrangement uses TRBV7-9 and TRBJ1-1, with a weak D call TRBD1 (5 bases). CDR1 is SEHNR and CDR2 is FQNEAQ in the germline V gene (reference sequence). The V end lost 1 base, the J end lost 4 bases, and 10 bases lay between the germline ends. CDR3 length equals 14 residues.

The V call is TRBV6-5, the J call TRBJ2-4; D unclear. Trimming removed 0 bases from V and 7 bases from J, with 16 bases in between. Per germline, CDR1 MNHEY and CDR2 SVGAGI. The CDR3 contains 16 residues. The CDR3 DNA sequence: TGTGCCAGCAGTTACTCGTCGGTCTGGCGGCTGAACATTCAGTACTTC. Amino acid sequence: CASSYSSVWRLNIQYF.

The genes are TRBV27 and TRBJ1-2, with D possibly TRBD1 on 6 matching bases. The CDR3 contains 18 residues. V gave up 5 bases and J gave up 0 bases, with 22 bases separating them. Germline CDR1 reads MNHEY; CDR2 reads SMNVEV (reference sequence). CDR3 in DNA: TGTGCCAGCAGTCCAAGGCGGACAGAGAGCTTTGCTAACTATGGCTACACCTTC. It specifies CASSPRRTESFANYGYTF.